These 10 T cell receptor beta chains originate from one sample sequenced in a study of cytomegalovirus exposure and HLA in healthy donors. It was with 60 Vbeta and 13 Jbeta primers that the PCR ran. This table comes from immunoSEQ multiplex PCR, and its TCRdb copy is limited to in-frame clones, with some not included. This sample has approximately 150,000 clones, with about four fifths found just once. What was sequenced was PBMCs. The receptors were gathered from a man aged 25-45 years in good health and CMV-seropositive.

This chain links TRBV11-2 with TRBJ2-1, with 8 positions matching TRBD2. The CDR3 loop spans 16 amino acids. V lost 3 bases, J lost 6 bases, and 10 bases stayed unmatched. In germline, CDR1 is SGHAT, CDR2 FQNNGV. CDR3 amino acids: CASSLPAGGWTNEQFF. Here the CDR3 DNA reads TGTGCCAGCAGCTTGCCGGCGGGAGGATGGACCAATGAGCAGTTCTTC.

V usage is TRBV5-6 and J usage is TRBJ1-2; D gene uncertain. CDR1 SGHDT and CDR2 YYEEEE come from the germline V gene. This CDR3 has 14 residues. V lost 5 bases and J 4 bases, leaving 15 bases between the germline ends. CDR3 nucleotides: TGTGCCAGCAGTGATACAGTGGGGAGCTATGGCTACACCTTC. Translation gives CASSDTVGSYGYTF.

The J gene is TRBJ1-5, the V gene TRBV18; no firm D call. V lost 3 bases and J lost 6, with 9 bases in between. In germline, CDR1 is KGHSH, CDR2 LQKENI. The CDR3 covers 13 residues. The CDR3 region has the DNA TGTGCCAGCTCACCCGGAGGGCCTCAGCCCCAGCATTTT. Its protein product is CASSPGGPQPQHF.

The chain has TRBV20-1 and TRBJ2-5; D not resolved. V was cut by 6 bases and J by 5 bases, with 7 bases left in between. CDR1 and CDR2 from the germline V gene are DFQATT and SNEGSKA (reference sequence). The CDR3 runs to 10 residues. The CDR3 DNA follows: TGCAGTGCCTACCGCGAGACCCAGTACTTC. Encoded protein: CSAYRETQYF.

The V call is TRBV2, the J call TRBJ1-5, with TRBD1 matching over 7 bases. The CDR3 extends over 14 amino acids. J lost 3 bases, V lost 6 bases, and 5 bases had no gene match. Looked up from germline, CDR1 is SNHLY and CDR2 is FYNNEI. The CDR3 loop is CASSPTGPNQPQHF. CDR3 in DNA: TGTGCCAGCAGCCCGACAGGGCCCAATCAGCCCCAGCATTTT.

The chain has TRBV25-1 and TRBJ1-1, with TRBD1 matching 12 bases. Germline V lookup: CDR1 MGHDK, CDR2 SYGVNS. The CDR3 totals 17 residues. Trimming took 4 bases from V and 2 from J; bases not matched to a gene: 8. CDR3 region: CASSGGQGAPRNTEAFF. CDR3 nucleotide sequence: TGTGCCAGCAGTGGGGGACAGGGGGCGCCTAGAAACACTGAAGCTTTCTTT.

The V gene is TRBV5-5, the J gene TRBJ1-6, with D unclear. CDR1 SGHKS and CDR2 YYEKEE come from the germline V gene (reference sequence). Trimming took 0 bases from V and 0 from J, leaving 10 bases between them. The CDR3 runs 17 residues. The CDR3 here is CASSLAAGSSYNSPLHF. The CDR3 DNA sequence: TGTGCCAGCAGCTTGGCCGCGGGTAGCTCCTATAATTCACCCCTCCACTTT.

The genes are TRBV4-3 and TRBJ1-4; 7 bases are a match to TRBD1. With V trimmed by 0 bases and J by 5 bases, 3 bases remained unmatched. This CDR3 region has 15 residues. Germline CDR1 reads LGHNA; CDR2 reads YSLEER. The CDR3 nucleotides are TGCGCCAGCAGCCAAGATGGGACAGCAAATGAAAAACTGTTTTTT. As protein: CASSQDGTANEKLFF.

The chain couples TRBV6-6 to TRBJ2-3; the match to TRBD2 covers 10 bases. Germline trimming cut 11 bases from V and 5 bases from J; bases unmatched to any gene: 13. CDR3 length equals 15 residues. Per germline, CDR1 MNHNY and CDR2 SVGAGI (reference sequence). For the CDR3, the DNA is TGTGCCGCCTCTCTAGCGGGGGCCCTCGGAGATACGCAGTATTTT. Protein: CAASLAGALGDTQYF.

This clone came up once. V gene TRBV30 combines with J gene TRBJ2-7; 8 bases match TRBD1. J was trimmed by 6 bases and V by 0 bases; bases with no gene match: 25. Germline values: CDR1 GTSNPN, CDR2 SVGIG (reference sequence). This CDR3 is 20 amino acids long. The CDR3 DNA follows: TGTGCCTGGAGTGTGGCAATACAGGGGGTTGTGGGGGTCGCAACCGGCGAGCAGTACTTC. Encoded protein: CAWSVAIQGVVGVATGEQYF.